The TCR beta chain described here comes from a study of early T cells in non-severe SARS-CoV-2 infection. On the study more broadly: Whole-blood bulk RNA, unsorted, was sequenced, and chains were unpaired.

Unique molecular identifiers tagged individual cDNA molecules. From the 5' RACE reads, TCRdb called clonotypes with MiXCR, one entry per CDR3 protein. The sample consists of 42,000 or so distinct CDR3 sequences, 11% of them appearing once. This clonotype was seen a handful of times. The antigen is not known. Whole-study findings and limits: Database matching using VDJdb favored anti-spike CD8 responses, with private and CD4 specificities left missing.

This CDR3 spans 13 amino acids. V lost 0 bases, J lost 10 bases, and 10 bases lay in between. Germline V gene sequence: CDR1 LNHNV, CDR2 YYDKDF (reference sequence). The chain is built from TRBV15 and TRBJ2-1; D is unclear. The TCR was taken from an adult who was a healthcare worker with PCR-confirmed SARS-CoV-2 infection or an uninfected control (not recorded which). Input material: whole blood. The CDR3 sequence: CATSRELEREQFF. The CDR3 coding sequence is TGTGCCACCAGCAGAGAACTGGAGAGAGAGCAGTTCTTC. The whole variable domain, filled in from reference TRBV15 and TRBJ2-1, reads DAMVIQNPRYQVTQFGKPVTLSCSQTLNHNVMYWYQQKSSQAPKLLFHYYDKDFNNEADTPDNFQSRRPNTSFCFLDIRSPGLGDTAMYLCATSRELEREQFFGPGTRLTVL.